Listed here are 15 T cell receptor beta chains from one sample, sequenced in a study of blood T cell repertoires in COVID-19. Method: immunoSEQ multiplex PCR; TCRdb's copy keeps in-frame clones and lacks some. The repertoire holds around 400,000 clones, with around 86% as singletons. The sequenced sample consisted of PBMCs or T cells enriched from blood (not recorded which). The receptor source for this set is a woman in her fifties or sixties who had recovered from COVID-19.

The CDR3 sequence is CASSTGQGVSNQPQHF. CDR3 bases: TGTGCCAGTAGTACGGGACAGGGAGTAAGCAATCAGCCCCAGCATTTT. This rearrangement joins TRBV19 to TRBJ1-5, with TRBD1 matching over 9 bases. From germline, CDR1 is LNHDA and CDR2 SQIVND (reference sequence). The V gene end was trimmed by 4 bases and the J gene end by 1 base; junction bases not matched to a gene: 5. The CDR3 is 16 amino acids.

As to this clone: A read error may be the cause here, since a much bigger clone is one base away. Other DNA sequences of this sample code for an identical CDR3. The chain is built from TRBV28 and TRBJ1-1; no clear D. CDR1 and CDR2 (germline): MDHEN, SYDVKM. The germline V and J ends were trimmed by 2 bases and 1 base, with 5 bases remaining between them. The CDR3 runs 13 residues. CDR3 region: CASSLAGNTEAFF. CDR3 DNA sequence: TGTGCCAGCAGTTTAGCAGGGAACACTGAAGCTTTCTTT.

J is TRBJ2-3 and V is TRBV5-1; 13 bases map to TRBD2. The V segment lost 3 bases and the J segment 4 bases; nucleotides outside the gene matches: 8. The CDR3 loop spans 17 amino acids. The germline CDR1 and CDR2 sequences are SGHRS and YFSETQ. CDR3: CASSSGLAGVRADTQYF. The CDR3 nucleotides read TGCGCCAGCAGCTCCGGACTAGCGGGAGTAAGGGCAGATACGCAGTATTTT.

V gene TRBV5-1 combines with J gene TRBJ1-2, with D possibly TRBD1 on 5 matching bases. Germline values: CDR1 SGHRS, CDR2 YFSETQ. Trimming took 0 bases from V and 7 from J, leaving 10 bases between them. The CDR3 spans 13 residues. CDR3: CASSLDRSFGYTF. CDR3 DNA sequence: TGCGCCAGCAGCTTGGACAGGTCCTTTGGCTACACCTTC.

The rearrangement joins TRBV28 to TRBJ1-2; D unresolved. CDR1 and CDR2 (germline): MDHEN, SYDVKM. This CDR3 comprises 14 residues. V was shortened by 6 bases and J by 5 bases, with 16 bases between the two germline ends. CDR3 in DNA: TGTGCCAGCAGCCGAGTTAATGGGCCATATGGCTACACCTTC. Amino acids: CASSRVNGPYGYTF.

The chain employs TRBV6-5 and TRBJ1-3; perhaps TRBD1 as D (5 bases). There are 14 residues in the CDR3. V gave up 5 bases and J gave up 3 bases, with 11 bases separating them. Germline CDR1 MNHEY, CDR2 SVGAGI. CDR3 DNA sequence: TGTGCCAGCAGTCAGACCAGGGTTGGAAACACCATATATTTT. This translates into CASSQTRVGNTIYF.

This clone appeared a single time. V is TRBV29-1 and J is TRBJ1-1; no firm D call. The CDR3 extends over 11 amino acids. Trimming took off 4 bases at V and 5 bases at J, with 8 bases between the two ends. CDR1 is SQVTM and CDR2 is ANQGSEA in the germline V gene. In DNA, the CDR3 is TGCAGCGTTGGAGAAGAGACTGAAGCTTTCTTT. Its translation: CSVGEETEAFF.

This clone turned up a few times. The chain carries TRBV4-3 and TRBJ1-6; the D is unclear. The CDR3 runs 14 residues. CDR1 and CDR2 from the germline V gene are LGHNA and YSLEER. V was pared by 0 bases and J by 10 bases, with 10 bases between. In DNA, the CDR3 is TGCGCCAGCAGCCAAGATAAGGGAGTATCACCCCTCCACTTT. Translating gives CASSQDKGVSPLHF.

The CDR3 here is CASSLETGGYTF. Written as DNA, the CDR3 is TGTGCCAGCAGCCTAGAGACTGGGGGCTACACCTTC. The rearrangement joins TRBV7-9 to TRBJ1-2; D gene unclear. V lost 5 bases, J lost 8 bases, and 12 bases lay in between. CDR1 SEHNR and CDR2 FQNEAQ come from the germline V gene (reference sequence). This CDR3 spans 12 amino acids.

The chain carries TRBV6-2 or TRBV6-3 and TRBJ2-2; D uncertain. Germline assignment: CDR1 MNHEY and CDR2 SVGEGT. This CDR3 comprises 16 residues. Trimming left V 0 bases short and J 6 bases short, with 14 bases between. CDR3 loop: CASSYSPSYGAGELFF. CDR3 in DNA: TGTGCCAGCAGTTACTCCCCTAGTTATGGTGCCGGGGAGCTGTTTTTT.

This rearrangement joins TRBV4-3 to TRBJ2-3, with TRBD2 matching 10 bases. The CDR3 runs to 16 residues. Germline values: CDR1 LGHNA, CDR2 YSLEER. V dropped 4 bases and J dropped 3; count of bases not matched to a gene: 7. The CDR3 loop reads CASSPRPTSGTDTQYF. The CDR3 DNA follows: TGCGCCAGCAGCCCCCGCCCGACTAGCGGGACAGATACGCAGTATTTT.

This clone was seen a few times. This chain connects TRBV11-3 to TRBJ1-3, with TRBD1 matching over 8 bases. V gave up 5 bases and J gave up 1 base; unmatched junction bases: 1. Germline V gene sequence: CDR1 SGHNT, CDR2 YENEEA. CDR3 length equals 14 residues. CDR3 residues: CASSDRGSGNTIYF. CDR3 DNA: TGTGCCAGCAGCGACAGGGGTTCTGGAAACACCATATATTTT.

The chain couples TRBV5-6 to TRBJ1-2; D possibly corresponds to TRBD1 (5 bases). V was pared by 4 bases and J by 4 bases, with 17 bases between. The CDR3 runs 15 residues. Germline loops: CDR1 SGHDT, CDR2 YYEEEE. Here the CDR3 reads CASSLGREVGYGYTF. The DNA of the CDR3 is TGTGCCAGCAGCCTAGGCAGGGAAGTAGGCTATGGCTACACCTTC.

Only one count was recorded for this clone. The rearrangement joins TRBV6-6 to TRBJ1-1, with 7 positions matching TRBD1. Germline loops: CDR1 MNHNY, CDR2 SVGAGI (reference sequence). With V trimmed by 2 bases and J by 2 bases, 8 bases remained unmatched. This CDR3 is 16 amino acids long. The CDR3 DNA sequence: TGTGCCAGCAGTTACGAGACAGGGAAACCAAACACTGAAGCTTTCTTT. Translated, it gives CASSYETGKPNTEAFF.

The CDR3 nucleotides read TGTGCCAGCAGCTTAGGAAGAACGACCAGGTACAATGAGCAGTTCTTC. It codes for CASSLGRTTRYNEQFF. The chain links TRBV7-2 to TRBJ2-1; unclear D gene. The V gene's germline CDR1 is SGHTA and CDR2 FQGNSA. This CDR3 is built from 16 residues. V lost 1 base and J 4 bases, leaving 14 bases between the germline ends. The full variable domain, in which reference TRBV7-2 and TRBJ2-1 provide the parts outside the CDR3, is GAGVSQSPSNKVTEKGKDVELRCDPISGHTALYWYRQSLGQGLEFLIYFQGNSAPDKSGLPSDRFSAERTGGSVSTLTIQRTQQEDSAVYLCASSLGRTTRYNEQFFGPGTRLTVL.